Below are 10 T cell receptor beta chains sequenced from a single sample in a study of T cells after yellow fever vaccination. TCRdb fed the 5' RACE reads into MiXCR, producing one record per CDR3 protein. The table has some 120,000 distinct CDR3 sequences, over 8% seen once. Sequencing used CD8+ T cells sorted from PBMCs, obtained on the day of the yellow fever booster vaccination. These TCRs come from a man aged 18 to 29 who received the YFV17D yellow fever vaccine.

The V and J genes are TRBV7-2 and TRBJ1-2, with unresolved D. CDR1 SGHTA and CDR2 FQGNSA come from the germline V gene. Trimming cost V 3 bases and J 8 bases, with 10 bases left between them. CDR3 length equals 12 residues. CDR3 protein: CASSLSLWGYTF. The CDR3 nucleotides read TGTGCCAGCAGCTTGTCCCTTTGGGGCTACACCTTC.

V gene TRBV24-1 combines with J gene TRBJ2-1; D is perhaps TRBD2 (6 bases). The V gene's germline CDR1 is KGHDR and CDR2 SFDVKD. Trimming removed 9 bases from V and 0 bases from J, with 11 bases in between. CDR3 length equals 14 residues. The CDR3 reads CATLGGSSYNEQFF. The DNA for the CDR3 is TGTGCCACCCTTGGGGGGAGCTCCTACAATGAGCAGTTCTTC.

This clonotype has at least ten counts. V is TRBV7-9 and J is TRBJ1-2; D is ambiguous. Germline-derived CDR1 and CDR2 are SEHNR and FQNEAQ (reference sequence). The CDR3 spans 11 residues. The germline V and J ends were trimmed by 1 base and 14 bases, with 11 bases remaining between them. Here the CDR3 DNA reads TGTGCCAGCAGCTTAGTAAAATCTTGGACCTTC. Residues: CASSLVKSWTF.

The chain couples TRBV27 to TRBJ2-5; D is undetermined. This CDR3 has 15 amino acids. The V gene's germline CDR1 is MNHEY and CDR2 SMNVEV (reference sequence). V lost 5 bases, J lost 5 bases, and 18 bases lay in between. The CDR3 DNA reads TGTGCCAGCAGTCCCCGCCCGAACGCCCGGGAGACCCAGTACTTC. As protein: CASSPRPNARETQYF.

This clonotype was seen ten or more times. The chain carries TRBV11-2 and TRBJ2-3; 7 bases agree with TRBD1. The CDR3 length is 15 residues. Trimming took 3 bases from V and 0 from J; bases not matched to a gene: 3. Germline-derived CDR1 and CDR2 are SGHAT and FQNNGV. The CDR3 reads CASSLRGPSTDTQYF. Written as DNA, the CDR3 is TGTGCCAGCAGCTTGAGGGGGCCCAGCACAGATACGCAGTATTTT. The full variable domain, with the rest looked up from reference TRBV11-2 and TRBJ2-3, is EAGVAQSPRYKIIEKRQSVAFWCNPISGHATLYWYQQILGQGPKLLIQFQNNGVVDDSQLPKDRFSAERLKGVDSTLKIQPAKLEDSAVYLCASSLRGPSTDTQYFGPGTRLTVL.

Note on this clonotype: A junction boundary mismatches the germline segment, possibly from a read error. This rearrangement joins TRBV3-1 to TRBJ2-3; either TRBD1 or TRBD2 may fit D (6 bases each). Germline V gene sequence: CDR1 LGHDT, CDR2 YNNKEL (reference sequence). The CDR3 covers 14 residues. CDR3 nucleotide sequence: TGTGCCAGCAACCAAGGGGGGAATACAGATACGCAGTATTTT. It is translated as CASNQGGNTDTQYF.

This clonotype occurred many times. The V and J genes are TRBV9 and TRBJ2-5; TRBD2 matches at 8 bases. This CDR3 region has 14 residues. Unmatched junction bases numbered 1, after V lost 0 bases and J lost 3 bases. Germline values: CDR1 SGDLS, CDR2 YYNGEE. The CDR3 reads CASSVGSGEETQYF. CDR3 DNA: TGTGCCAGCAGCGTAGGTAGCGGGGAAGAGACCCAGTACTTC.

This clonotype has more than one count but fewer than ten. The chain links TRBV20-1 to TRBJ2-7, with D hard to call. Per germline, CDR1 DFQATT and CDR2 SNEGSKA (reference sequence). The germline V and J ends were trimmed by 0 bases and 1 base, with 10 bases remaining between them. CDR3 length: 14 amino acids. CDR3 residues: CSARDQDGSYEQYF. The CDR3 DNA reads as TGCAGTGCTAGAGATCAGGACGGGTCCTACGAGCAGTACTTC.

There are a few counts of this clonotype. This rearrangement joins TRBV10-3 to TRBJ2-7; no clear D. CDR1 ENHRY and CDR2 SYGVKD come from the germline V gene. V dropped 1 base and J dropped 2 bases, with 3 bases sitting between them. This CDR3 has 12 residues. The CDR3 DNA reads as TGTGCCATCAGTGAGTTGACCTACGAGCAGTACTTC. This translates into CAISELTYEQYF.

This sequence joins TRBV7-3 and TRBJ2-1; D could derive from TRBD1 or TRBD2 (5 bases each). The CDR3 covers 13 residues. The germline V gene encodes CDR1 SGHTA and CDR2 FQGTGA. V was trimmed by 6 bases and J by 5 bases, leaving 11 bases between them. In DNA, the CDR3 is TGTGCCAGCAGTTGGGGGTCGCACAATGAGCAGTTCTTC. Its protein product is CASSWGSHNEQFF.